The TCR beta chain under discussion was sequenced for a study of CD8+ T cells in alopecia areata. Documented treatment: oral pan-JAK inhibitor, 5-10 mg twice daily. This clone was picked up a small number of times. cDNA serving as the sequencing template came from extracted, reverse transcribed RNA. Repertoires were generated with immunoSEQ multiplex PCR, while TCRdb's copy carries only in-frame clones and drops some. This sample yields roughly 190,000 clones, of which about 65% are seen a single time; approximately 1.3% belongs to the top ten. Trimming pared 1 base from V and 3 bases from J, leaving 16 bases between. The germline gives CDR1 SGHDN, CDR2 FVKESK. CDR3 length equals 16 residues.

The receptor's source is a human donor with alopecia areata. The specimen was CD4+ T cells sorted from blood, collected between weeks 47 and 50, from a patient treated with tofacitinib. The genes are TRBV14 and TRBJ2-7, with D hard to call. Here the CDR3 DNA reads TGTGCCAGCAGCCAAGCGAACGGGTTGAGGAACTACGAGCAGTACTTC. This gives the protein CASSQANGLRNYEQYF.